This entry is about one T cell receptor (beta chain). The antigen is not known. The sample comes from a study of cytomegalovirus exposure and HLA in healthy donors. About the study: T cells numbering around 180 million yielded some 120 million unique TCR beta sequences in an earlier analysis. Study-level points and caveats: Reports described diagnosis of cytomegalovirus status by the classifier as highly specific and sensitive.

PCR primers comprised 60 Vbeta and 13 Jbeta primers. Sequenced by immunoSEQ multiplex PCR; TCRdb stores in-frame clones only, minus some. The sample has about 120,000 clones, roughly 80% seen once. Trimming removed 2 bases from V and 3 bases from J, with 14 bases in between. Germline V gene lookup returns CDR1 MNHNS and CDR2 SASEGT. CDR3 length: 16 amino acids. The sequence was obtained from a man aged 55-75 years in good health and CMV-seropositive. The V call is TRBV6-1, the J call TRBJ2-1, with a tentative D call TRBD1 (5 bases). The material sequenced was PBMCs. The chain's CDR3 is CASSEQGTGIYNEQFF. Here the CDR3 DNA reads TGTGCCAGCAGTGAACAGGGAACAGGTATCTACAATGAGCAGTTCTTC.